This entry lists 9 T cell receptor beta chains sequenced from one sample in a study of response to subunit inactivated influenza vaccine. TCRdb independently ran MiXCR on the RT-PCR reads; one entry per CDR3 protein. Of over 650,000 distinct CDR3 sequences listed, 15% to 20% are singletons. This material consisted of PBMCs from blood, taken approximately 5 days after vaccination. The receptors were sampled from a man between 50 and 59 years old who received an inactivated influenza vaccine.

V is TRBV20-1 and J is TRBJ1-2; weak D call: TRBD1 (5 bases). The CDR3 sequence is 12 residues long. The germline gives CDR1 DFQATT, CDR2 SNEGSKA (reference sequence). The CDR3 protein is CSASVGGVDYTF. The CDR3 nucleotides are TGCAGCGCTTCCGTTGGGGGAGTCGACTACACCTTC.

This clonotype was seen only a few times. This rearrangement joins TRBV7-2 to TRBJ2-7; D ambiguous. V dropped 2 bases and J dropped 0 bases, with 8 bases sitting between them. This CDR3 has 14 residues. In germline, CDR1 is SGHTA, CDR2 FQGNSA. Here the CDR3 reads CASSLYYDSYEQYF. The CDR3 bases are TGTGCCAGCAGCTTATACTACGACTCCTACGAGCAGTACTTC.

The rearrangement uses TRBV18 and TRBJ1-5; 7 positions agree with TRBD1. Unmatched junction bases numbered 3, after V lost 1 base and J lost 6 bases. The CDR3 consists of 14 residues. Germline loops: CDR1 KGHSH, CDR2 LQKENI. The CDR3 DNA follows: TGTGCCAGCTCACCACAGGGGGCGAGTCAGCCCCAGCATTTT. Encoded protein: CASSPQGASQPQHF.

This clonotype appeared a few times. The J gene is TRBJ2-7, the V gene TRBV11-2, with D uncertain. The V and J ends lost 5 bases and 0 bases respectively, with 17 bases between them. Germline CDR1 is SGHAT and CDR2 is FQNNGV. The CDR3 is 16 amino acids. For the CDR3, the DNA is TGTGCCAGCAGCACCGGAGCATGGGTCACCTCCTACGAGCAGTACTTC. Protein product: CASSTGAWVTSYEQYF.

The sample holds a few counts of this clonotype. CDR3 loop: CASTRKGGGRGSIQYF. CDR3 in DNA: TGTGCCAGCACCCGAAAGGGGGGCGGGAGGGGGAGCATTCAGTACTTC. The gene calls are TRBV28 and TRBJ2-4; 9 nucleotides match TRBD2. Germline CDR1 and CDR2: MDHEN and SYDVKM. The V segment lost 7 bases and the J segment 9 bases; nucleotides outside the gene matches: 16. The CDR3 spans 16 residues. Using reference TRBV28 and TRBJ2-4 for the parts outside the CDR3, the full variable domain is DVKVTQSSRYLVKRTGEKVFLECVQDMDHENMFWYRQDPGLGLRLIYFSYDVKMKEKGDIPEGYSVSREKKERFSLILESASTNQTSMYLCASTRKGGGRGSIQYFGAGTRLSVL.

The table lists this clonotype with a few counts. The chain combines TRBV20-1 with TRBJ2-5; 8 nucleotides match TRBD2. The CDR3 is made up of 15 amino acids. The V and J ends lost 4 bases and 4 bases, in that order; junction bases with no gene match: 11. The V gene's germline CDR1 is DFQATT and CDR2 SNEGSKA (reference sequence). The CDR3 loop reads CSATPGSGRTETQYF. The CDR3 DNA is TGCAGTGCTACCCCGGGAAGCGGGAGAACAGAGACCCAGTACTTC.

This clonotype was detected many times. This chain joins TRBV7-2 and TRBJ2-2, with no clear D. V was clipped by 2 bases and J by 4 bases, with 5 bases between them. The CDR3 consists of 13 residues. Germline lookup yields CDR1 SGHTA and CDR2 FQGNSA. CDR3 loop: CASSLKGTGELFF. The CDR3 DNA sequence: TGTGCCAGCAGCTTAAAGGGCACCGGGGAGCTGTTTTTT.

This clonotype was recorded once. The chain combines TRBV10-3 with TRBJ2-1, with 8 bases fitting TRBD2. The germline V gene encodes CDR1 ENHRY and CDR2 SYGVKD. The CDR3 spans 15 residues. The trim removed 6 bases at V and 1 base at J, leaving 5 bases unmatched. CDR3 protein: CAIRLAAGSYNEQFF. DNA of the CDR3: TGTGCCATCAGACTAGCGGCGGGATCCTACAATGAGCAGTTCTTC.

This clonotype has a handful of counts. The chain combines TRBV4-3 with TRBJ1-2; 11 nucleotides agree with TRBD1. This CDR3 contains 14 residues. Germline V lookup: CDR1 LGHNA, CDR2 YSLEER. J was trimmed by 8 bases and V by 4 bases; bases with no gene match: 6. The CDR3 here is CASSLGQGAEGYTF. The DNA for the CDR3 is TGCGCCAGCAGCCTTGGACAGGGGGCAGAGGGCTACACCTTC.